The present T cell receptor (beta chain) was sequenced within a study of blood T cell repertoires in COVID-19. Study details: Some COVID-19 samples were acute and others convalescent; all came from the United States, Italy and Spain. T cells, B-cell-depleted T cells, or PBMCs provided the cDNA or gDNA that served as material.

The CDR3 has 16 amino acids. V gave up 5 bases and J gave up 1 base; unmatched junction bases: 5. CDR1 and CDR2 from the germline V gene are SGHVS and FNYEAQ. In the original processing: Estimation of nucleated cell counts was performed using reference gene primer amplification. Assay used: immunoSEQ multiplex PCR; TCRdb lists only in-frame clones, some missing. V and J calls and clone size are as listed in that table; D and trimming were resolved from the DNA. The profile shows approximately 55,000 clones, 90% of them singletons. The TCR comes from a man aged 35 to 55 with acute or convalescent COVID-19. The sample consisted of peripheral blood. The chain uses TRBV7-6 and TRBJ2-3, with TRBD2 matching over 11 bases. Here the CDR3 DNA reads TGTGCCAGCAGCCTAGGACTAGCGGGTCGCACAGATACGCAGTATTTT. Translation gives CASSLGLAGRTDTQYF.